One and the same sample provided the 23 T cell receptor beta chains below, sequenced in a study of sequential checkpoint blockade in melanoma. This table comes from immunoSEQ multiplex PCR, and its TCRdb copy is limited to in-frame clones, with some not included. The sample holds some 15,000 clones, 90% to 95% seen once. Regarding treatment: randomized to nivolumab then ipilimumab (arm A) or the reverse (arm B). Here the sequenced sample was CD8+ T cells sorted from blood (inferred from file names), taken from a patient given nivolumab and ipilimumab in sequence. The source is a human donor with melanoma.

The chain has TRBV6-6 and TRBJ2-7; D gene ambiguous. Trimming stripped 4 bases from V and 1 base from J, with 5 bases between. The CDR3 is 12 residues long. The V gene's germline CDR1 is MNHNY and CDR2 SVGAGI (reference sequence). CDR3 sequence reads: CASSLLSYEQYF. The CDR3 bases are TGTGCCAGCAGTTTATTGTCCTACGAGCAGTACTTC.

The V and J genes are TRBV7-3 and TRBJ1-1, with unresolved D. This CDR3 is built from 14 residues. Trimming stripped 5 bases from V and 2 bases from J, with 12 bases between. Looked up from germline, CDR1 is SGHTA and CDR2 is FQGTGA. CDR3 sequence reads: CASSPGLPNTEAFF. The DNA of the CDR3 is TGTGCCAGCAGCCCCGGACTCCCCAACACTGAAGCTTTCTTT.

CDR3 in DNA: TGTGCCAGCAGCCAATCGGGTGGGACAGACTCCTACGAGCAGTACTTC. Translated, it gives CASSQSGGTDSYEQYF. This chain uses TRBV9 with TRBJ2-7; 7 bases are shared with TRBD1. Trimming at V came to 4 bases and at J to 0 bases, leaving 10 bases not matched to a gene. Germline-derived CDR1 and CDR2 are SGDLS and YYNGEE. CDR3 size: 16 residues.

CDR3 loop: CASSVARDSLNYGYTF. The CDR3 DNA reads as TGTGCCAGCAGCGTAGCTCGGGACTCACTAAACTATGGCTACACCTTC. The chain is built from TRBV9 and TRBJ1-2, with a weak D call TRBD1 (5 bases). The ends were cut back, 0 bases at V and 2 bases at J, with 14 bases in the middle. Germline V gene lookup returns CDR1 SGDLS and CDR2 YYNGEE. There are 16 residues in the CDR3.

The chain's CDR3 is CASSHTGDYQPQHF. The CDR3 DNA reads as TGTGCCAGCAGTCATACAGGGGACTATCAGCCCCAGCATTTT. This chain connects TRBV6-6 to TRBJ1-5; 7 bases match TRBD1. V gave up 5 bases and J gave up 5 bases; unmatched junction bases: 6. CDR3 size: 14 residues. In germline, CDR1 is MNHNY, CDR2 SVGAGI (reference sequence).

V gene TRBV5-1 combines with J gene TRBJ1-2; D unresolved. V was shortened by 5 bases and J by 6 bases, with 8 bases between the two germline ends. Germline V lookup: CDR1 SGHRS, CDR2 YFSETQ. The CDR3 totals 11 residues. The CDR3 DNA is TGCGCCAGCAGAGAGGGAGATGGCTACACCTTC. Amino acid sequence: CASREGDGYTF.

V is TRBV27 and J is TRBJ2-7, with 9 bases lining up with TRBD2. Trimming removed 0 bases from V and 7 bases from J; junction bases left unmatched: 16. The CDR3 is 18 amino acids. The germline V gene encodes CDR1 MNHEY and CDR2 SMNVEV (reference sequence). CDR3 sequence (DNA): TGTGCCAGCAGTTTATCGGGTGGAGAGGCGGGAGGGCGTTGGGAGCAGTACTTC. Translating it yields CASSLSGGEAGGRWEQYF.

The chain is built from TRBV21-1 and TRBJ2-7; the table gives TRBD2 as D, unverified against the DNA. TRBV21-1 is assigned pseudogene status. This CDR3 spans 17 amino acids. CDR3 amino acids: CASSKFLALAGSYEQYF. The CDR3 coding sequence is TGTGCCAGCAGCAAATTCCTCGCGCTAGCGGGGTCCTACGAGCAGTACTTC.

The rearrangement uses TRBV7-9 and TRBJ2-7; a possible D gene is TRBD1 (6 bases). CDR1 is SEHNR, CDR2 FQNEAQ, per germline (reference sequence). Trimming pared 1 base from V and 5 bases from J, leaving 18 bases between. This CDR3 region has 16 residues. CDR3 DNA sequence: TGTGCCAGCAGCTTAGGTTGGGGGAGAAAGGGGGACGAGCAGTACTTC. This sequence encodes CASSLGWGRKGDEQYF.

V is TRBV11-2 and J is TRBJ2-7; D ambiguous. In germline, CDR1 is SGHAT, CDR2 FQNNGV. V gave up 1 base and J gave up 1 base, with 14 bases separating them. The CDR3 has 16 residues. CDR3 region: CASSLGAGLGSYEQYV. The DNA for the CDR3 is TGTGCCAGCAGCTTAGGGGCAGGCCTCGGATCCTACGAGCAGTACGTC.

This sequence joins TRBV6-1 and TRBJ2-7; TRBD2 might be the D (5 bases). The V end was cut by 7 bases, the J end by 3 bases, with 10 bases between. This CDR3 comprises 12 residues. CDR1 MNHNS and CDR2 SASEGT come from the germline V gene. Here the CDR3 DNA reads TGTGCCAGCACGAGGGCTCTCTACGAGCAGTACTTC. Its translation: CASTRALYEQYF.

V gene TRBV27 combines with J gene TRBJ2-7, with TRBD1 as a possible D gene (6 bases). Germline loops: CDR1 MNHEY, CDR2 SMNVEV (reference sequence). The CDR3 length is 14 residues. The V gene lost 5 bases and the J gene lost 0 bases, with 11 bases spanning the gap. The DNA for the CDR3 is TGTGCCAGCAGTCCCCAGGACAGCTCCTACGAGCAGTACTTC. It codes for CASSPQDSSYEQYF.

V gene TRBV27 combines with J gene TRBJ1-1, with 7 nucleotides matching TRBD1. CDR1 MNHEY and CDR2 SMNVEV come from the germline V gene (reference sequence). The CDR3 totals 14 residues. V lost 6 bases to trimming and J lost 4 bases; unmatched junction nucleotides: 8. Here the CDR3 DNA reads TGTGCCAGCAGCCCCGGACAGGCGTTCACTGAAGCTTTCTTT. Encoded protein: CASSPGQAFTEAFF.

The genes are TRBV19 and TRBJ2-1, with 8 bases that match TRBD1. The CDR3 totals 17 residues. Germline loops: CDR1 LNHDA, CDR2 SQIVND (reference sequence). The V segment lost 6 bases and the J segment 6 bases; nucleotides outside the gene matches: 16. The CDR3 nucleotides are TGTGCCAGTAGCCCAACCCCCGCGGACAGGGCAGGCAATGAGCAGTTCTTC. Protein sequence: CASSPTPADRAGNEQFF.

The chain joins TRBV28 to TRBJ1-5, with a tentative D call TRBD1 (6 bases). The CDR3 spans 17 residues. V lost 1 base and J lost 0, with 13 bases in between. Germline-derived CDR1 and CDR2 are MDHEN and SYDVKM. This chain's CDR3 is CASSLFRTAYSNQPQHF. DNA of the CDR3: TGTGCCAGCAGTTTATTCCGGACAGCTTATAGCAATCAGCCCCAGCATTTT.

This clone was recorded a few times. The chain joins TRBV10-2 to TRBJ2-7, with D possibly matching TRBD1 (6 bases). Trimming removed 5 bases from V and 0 bases from J, with 11 bases in between. The V gene's germline CDR1 is WSHSY and CDR2 SAAADI. The CDR3 covers 14 residues. CDR3 coding DNA: TGCGCCAGCAGTACAGGGTTCAGCTCCTACGAGCAGTACGTC. Protein product: CASSTGFSSYEQYV.

This chain connects TRBV19 to TRBJ2-6, with TRBD1 as a possible D gene (5 bases). Deletions cut 5 bases from V and 0 bases from J, with 11 bases between. CDR3 length equals 16 residues. Germline CDR1 reads LNHDA; CDR2 reads SQIVND (reference sequence). The DNA for the CDR3 is TGTGCCAGTAGTCCCCAGGGATTCTCTGGGGCCAACGTCCTGACTTTC. This codes for CASSPQGFSGANVLTF.

The CDR3 here is CASSSGQLYGYTF. Written as DNA, the CDR3 is TGCGCCAGCAGCTCTGGACAGCTCTATGGCTACACCTTC. The chain links TRBV5-1 to TRBJ1-2, with D possibly matching TRBD1 (6 bases). The germline V gene has CDR1 SGHRS and CDR2 YFSETQ. The CDR3 is 13 amino acids. The V and J ends lost 3 bases and 4 bases respectively, with 10 bases between them.

V is TRBV27 and J is TRBJ1-2, with D possibly TRBD1 on 5 matching bases. V was trimmed by 6 bases and J by 2 bases, leaving 10 bases between them. The CDR3 runs to 13 residues. Germline CDR1 and CDR2: MNHEY and SMNVEV (reference sequence). The CDR3 DNA follows: TGTGCCAGCAGCCTAGGGGCGAACTATGGCTACACCTTC. This translates into CASSLGANYGYTF.

The rearrangement uses TRBV9 and TRBJ1-5; D ambiguous. Germline assignment: CDR1 SGDLS and CDR2 YYNGEE. The V and J ends lost 4 bases and 2 bases respectively, with 7 bases between them. The CDR3 is made up of 13 amino acids. For the CDR3, the DNA is TGTGCCAGCAGCTATACAGGCAATCAGCCCCAGCATTTT. This encodes CASSYTGNQPQHF.

This clone was seen just once. The rearrangement uses TRBV28 and TRBJ1-1, with 7 bases that match TRBD1. The ends lost 0 bases at V and 3 bases at J; junction bases unmatched: 4. The CDR3 consists of 15 residues. Germline-derived CDR1 and CDR2 are MDHEN and SYDVKM. The CDR3 sequence is CASSLWKGADTEAFF. CDR3 DNA: TGTGCCAGCAGTTTATGGAAGGGGGCGGACACTGAAGCTTTCTTT.

This clone showed up just once. V and J are TRBV7-9 and TRBJ2-7, with 9 bases identical to TRBD1. V shed 5 bases and J 5 bases; nucleotides not matched to a gene: 4. Germline V gives CDR1 SEHNR, CDR2 FQNEAQ (reference sequence). The CDR3 contains 13 residues. CDR3 sequence (DNA): TGTGCCAGCAGCCCCAGGACAGGGGACGAGCAGTACTTC. Its translation: CASSPRTGDEQYF.

This chain connects TRBV5-6 to TRBJ1-1; a weak D match, TRBD1 (6 bases). V lost 4 bases to trimming and J lost 5 bases, with 9 bases between them. Germline values: CDR1 SGHDT, CDR2 YYEEEE. This CDR3 comprises 12 residues. This CDR3 is CASSLGQTEAFF. The CDR3 coding sequence is TGTGCCAGCAGCCTCGGACAGACTGAAGCTTTCTTT.